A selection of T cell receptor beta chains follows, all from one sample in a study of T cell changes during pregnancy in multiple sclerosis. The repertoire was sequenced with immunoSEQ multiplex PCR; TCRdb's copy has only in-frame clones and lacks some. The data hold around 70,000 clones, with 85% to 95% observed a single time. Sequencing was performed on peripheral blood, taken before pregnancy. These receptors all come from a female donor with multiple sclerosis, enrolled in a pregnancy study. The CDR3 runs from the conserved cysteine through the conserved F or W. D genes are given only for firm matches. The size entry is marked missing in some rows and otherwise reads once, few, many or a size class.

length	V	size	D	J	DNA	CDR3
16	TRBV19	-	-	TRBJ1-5	TGTGCCAGTAGTATAGACTCGAACAGAAACAATCAGCCCCAGCATTTT	CASSIDSNRNNQPQHF
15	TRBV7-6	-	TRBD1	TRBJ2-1	TGTGCCAGCAGCTCCGGGACAGGGAAGTACAATGAGCAGTTCTTC	CASSSGTGKYNEQFF
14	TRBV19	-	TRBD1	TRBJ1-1	TGTGCCTCCAGGGCGAGGGACAGGAGCACTGAAGCTTTCTTT	CASRARDRSTEAFF
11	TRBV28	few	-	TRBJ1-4	TGTGCCAGCAGTGCTATGAACAAACTGTTTTTT	CASSAMNKLFF
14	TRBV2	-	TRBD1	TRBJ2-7	TGTGCCAGCAGGGACAGGGCGGTTTCCTACGAGCAGTACTTC	CASRDRAVSYEQYF
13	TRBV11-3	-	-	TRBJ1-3	TGTGCCAGCAGCTTGGAGTCTGGAAACACCATATATTTT	CASSLESGNTIYF
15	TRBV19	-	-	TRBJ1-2	TGTGCCAGTAGTTTAACTCAGGACTCCATCTATGGCTACACCTTC	CASSLTQDSIYGYTF
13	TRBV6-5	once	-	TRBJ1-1	TGTGCCAGCAGAAGACTGATGGACACTGAAGCTTTCTTT	CASRRLMDTEAFF
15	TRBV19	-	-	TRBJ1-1	TGTGCCAGTAGTATAGACCCAGGGGCGAACACTGAAGCTTTCTTT	CASSIDPGANTEAFF
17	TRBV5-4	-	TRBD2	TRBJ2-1	TGTGCCAGCAGCCTTCTCGTCCTAGCGGGATCCTACAATGAGCAGTTCTTC	CASSLLVLAGSYNEQFF
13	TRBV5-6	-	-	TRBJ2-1	TGTGCCAGCAGTTTACGGGAACCAAATGAGCAGTTCTTC	CASSLREPNEQFF
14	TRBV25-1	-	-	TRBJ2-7	TGTGCCAGCAGTGACCCATCCTCGGGCTACGAGCAGTACTTC	CASSDPSSGYEQYF
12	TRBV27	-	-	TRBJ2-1	TGTGCCAGCAGTTTGCGAGGGAATGAGCAGTTCTTC	CASSLRGNEQFF
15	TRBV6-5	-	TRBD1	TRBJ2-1	TGTGCCAGCAGTAGGCCGGGACAGGCCATATTTTTGCAGTTCTTC	CASSRPGQAIFLQFF
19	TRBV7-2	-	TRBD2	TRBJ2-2	TGTGCCAGCAGCTCCAATAGCGGGGGGGCTAGCGGGTGGAGCGGGGAGCTGTTTTTT	CASSSNSGGASGWSGELFF
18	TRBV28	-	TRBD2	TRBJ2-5	TGTGCCAGCAGACTACACTCGACTAGCGGGAGGGATAGGGGGACCCAGTACTTC	CASRLHSTSGRDRGTQYF
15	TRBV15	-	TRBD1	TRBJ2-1	TGTGCCACCAGCAGAAGACAGGGGGGAAACAATGAGCAGTTCTTC	CATSRRQGGNNEQFF
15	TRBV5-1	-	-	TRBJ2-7	TGCGCCAGCAGCGCCGGACATCGTGATTCCTACGAGCAGTACTTC	CASSAGHRDSYEQYF
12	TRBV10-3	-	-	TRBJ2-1	TGTGCCATCAGGGACTTTTACAATGAGCAGTTCTTC	CAIRDFYNEQFF
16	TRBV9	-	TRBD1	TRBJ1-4	TGTGCCAGCAGCGAGGGACAGGAATCGACTAATGAAAAACTGTTTTTT	CASSEGQESTNEKLFF
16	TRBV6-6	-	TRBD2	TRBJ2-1	TGTGCCAGCAGTTACCCCACTAGCGGGAGAGGAAATGAGCAGTTCTTC	CASSYPTSGRGNEQFF
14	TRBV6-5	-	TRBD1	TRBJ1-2	TGTGCCAGCAGTTACTCCGGGACAGCCTATGGCTACACCTTC	CASSYSGTAYGYTF
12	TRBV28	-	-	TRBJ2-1	TGTGCCAGCAGTTATTCTTACAATGAGCAGTTCTTC	CASSYSYNEQFF
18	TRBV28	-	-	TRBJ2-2	TGTGCCAGCAGTTACCCCCTGGACAGACCAAGTCACACCGGGGAGCTGTTTTTT	CASSYPLDRPSHTGELFF
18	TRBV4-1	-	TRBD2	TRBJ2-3	TGCGCCAGCAGCCCGGGACTAGCGGGAGTAGTTGGCACAGATACGCAGTATTTT	CASSPGLAGVVGTDTQYF
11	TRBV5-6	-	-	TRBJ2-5	TGTGCCAGCAGCGCAGGGGTAGGGCAGTACTTC	CASSAGVGQYF
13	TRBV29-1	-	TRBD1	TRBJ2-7	TGCAGCGCAGGGACAGGGGTCTCCTACGAGCAGTACTTC	CSAGTGVSYEQYF
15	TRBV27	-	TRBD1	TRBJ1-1	TGTGCCAGCAGGGAACGACAGGGAACGAACACTGAAGCTTTCTTT	CASRERQGTNTEAFF
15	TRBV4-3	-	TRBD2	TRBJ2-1	TGCGCCAGCAGCCAAGCCCCAGCGGGGGACAATGAGCAGTTCTTC	CASSQAPAGDNEQFF
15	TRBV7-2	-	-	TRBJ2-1	TGTGCCAGCAGCTTCGATGGGGCCCCCTACAATGAGCAGTTCTTC	CASSFDGAPYNEQFF
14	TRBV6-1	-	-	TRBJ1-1	TGTGCCAGCAGTGATTACGGGATGAACACTGAAGCTTTCTTT	CASSDYGMNTEAFF
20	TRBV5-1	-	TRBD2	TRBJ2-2	TGCGCCAGCAGCACATTTACCGGACTAGCGGGAGTCGGAAACACCGGGGAGCTGTTTTTT	CASSTFTGLAGVGNTGELFF
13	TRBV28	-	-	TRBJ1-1	TGTGCCAGCAGCCTCTCACATTACACTGAAGCTTTCTTT	CASSLSHYTEAFF
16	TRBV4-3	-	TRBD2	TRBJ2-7	TGCGCCAGCAGCCACTACAAGACTAGCGGCCTGGACGAGCAGTACTTC	CASSHYKTSGLDEQYF
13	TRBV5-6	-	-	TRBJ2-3	TGTGCCAGCGGTCTCAGGCTCACAGATACGCAGTATTTT	CASGLRLTDTQYF
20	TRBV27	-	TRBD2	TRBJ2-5	TGTGCCAGCAGTTCACCAGGGACTAGCGGGAGGGCCTGGTCTGAAGAGACCCAGTACTTC	CASSSPGTSGRAWSEETQYF
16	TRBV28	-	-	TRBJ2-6	TGTGCCAGCAGTTGGGGGGGGACATCTGGGGCCAACGTCCTGACTTTC	CASSWGGTSGANVLTF
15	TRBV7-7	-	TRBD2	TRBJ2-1	TGTGCTAGCAGCTTAGGACTAGCGGGTATCAATGAGCAGTTCTTC	CASSLGLAGINEQFF
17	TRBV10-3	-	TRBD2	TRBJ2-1	TGTGCCATCAGTGAGTCGGGGACTAGCGGGAGTGGCAATGAGCAGTTCTTC	CAISESGTSGSGNEQFF
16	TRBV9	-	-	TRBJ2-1	TGTGCCAGCAGCAGAGCCGGGGCTAGCGTCATAAATGAGCAGTTCTTC	CASSRAGASVINEQFF
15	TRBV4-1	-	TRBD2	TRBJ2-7	TGCGCCAGCAGCCAAGAACCGGGAGGGACCTACGAGCAGTACTTC	CASSQEPGGTYEQYF
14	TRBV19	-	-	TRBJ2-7	TGTGCCAGTAGCACCCTACTAGAGGAATACGAGCAGTACTTC	CASSTLLEEYEQYF
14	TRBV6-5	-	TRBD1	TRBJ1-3	TGTGCCAGCAGATCAGGGGGCTCTGGAAACACCATATATTTT	CASRSGGSGNTIYF
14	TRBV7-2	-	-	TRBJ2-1	TGTGCCAGCAGCCCAACAGGGAAGGACAATGAGCAGTTCTTC	CASSPTGKDNEQFF
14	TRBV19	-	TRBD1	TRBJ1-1	TGTGCCAGTATCAACAGGGGAGCGGGCACTGAAGCTTTCTTT	CASINRGAGTEAFF
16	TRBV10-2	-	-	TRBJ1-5	TGCGCCAGCAGTGAGGGGTACTCAGGCGGCAATCAGCCCCAGCATTTT	CASSEGYSGGNQPQHF
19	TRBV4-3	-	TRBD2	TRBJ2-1	TGCGCCAGCAGCCAAGACCCGTCATCTATAGCGGGAGCCTTCCGTGAGCAGTTCTTC	CASSQDPSSIAGAFREQFF
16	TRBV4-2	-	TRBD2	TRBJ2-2	TGTGCCAGCAGCCAAGATAGCGGGAGGGTCGGCGGGGAGCTGTTTTTT	CASSQDSGRVGGELFF
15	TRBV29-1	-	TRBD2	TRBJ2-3	TGCAGCACCTACCAGACTAGCGGAATCACAGATACGCAGTATTTT	CSTYQTSGITDTQYF
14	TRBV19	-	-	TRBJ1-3	TGTGCCAGTAGCGGAGTAGGACAAGGGTACACCATATATTTT	CASSGVGQGYTIYF
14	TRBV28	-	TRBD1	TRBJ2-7	TGTGCCAGCAGTTTCAGGACAGGGACCTACGAGCAGTACTTC	CASSFRTGTYEQYF
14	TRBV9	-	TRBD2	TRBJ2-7	TGTGCCAGCAGCCCTAGCGGGAGGGCCGCCGAGCAGTACTTC	CASSPSGRAAEQYF
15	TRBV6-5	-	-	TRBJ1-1	TGTGCCAGCAGTCCCTCCGGTCCCGGGAACACTGAAGCTTTCTTT	CASSPSGPGNTEAFF
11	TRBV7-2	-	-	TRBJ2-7	TGTGCCAGCAGCTTACGGTCCGAGCAGTACTTC	CASSLRSEQYF
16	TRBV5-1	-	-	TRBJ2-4	TGCGCCAGCAGCCCCAGAAACATGGGGCCCAAAAACATTCAGTACTTC	CASSPRNMGPKNIQYF
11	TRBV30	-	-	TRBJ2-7	TGTGGGCGGGTAACCTCCTACGAGCAGTACTTC	CGRVTSYEQYF